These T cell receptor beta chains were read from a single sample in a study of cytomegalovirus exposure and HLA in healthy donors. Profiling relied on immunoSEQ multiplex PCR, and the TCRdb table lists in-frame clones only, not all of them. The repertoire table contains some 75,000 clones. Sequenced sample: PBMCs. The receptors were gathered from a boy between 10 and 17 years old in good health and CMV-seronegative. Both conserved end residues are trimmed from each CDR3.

ASSLRTSGSNEQF,TRBV11-3,TRBJ2-1
ASSLATGDSYT,TRBV5-1,TRBJ1-2
ASSQGATDREEQY,TRBV4-2,TRBJ2-7
AGLAGVYEQY,TRBV5-1,TRBJ2-7
ASSQVLSGNTGELF,TRBV4-1,TRBJ2-2
ASSRQRGSSYNEQF,TRBV19,TRBJ2-1
ASSQDRGNQPQH,TRBV4-1,TRBJ1-5
ASSESSGAYNEQF,TRBV6-1,TRBJ2-1
ASGLVSGGQGIRNTEAF,TRBV12-5,TRBJ1-1
ASSSPDNEQF,TRBV5-4,TRBJ2-1
ASSDGTAVGGYT,TRBV5-1,TRBJ1-2